Following are 11 T cell receptor beta chains from one sample sequenced in a study of Graves' ophthalmopathy and Graves' hyperthyroidism. The TCR beta CDR3 regions underwent amplification from RNA transcripts. Investigators did first-round RT-PCR with HTBI primers, then second-round multiplex PCR. Each CDR3 protein is one row after TCRdb ran MiXCR on the multiplex PCR reads. The sample lists approximately 210,000 distinct CDR3 sequences, about 22% occurring once. The sequenced sample was peripheral blood. The receptor set was obtained from a woman aged 50 to 65 with Graves' ophthalmopathy.

In this sample, this clonotype turned up many times. The chain uses TRBV30 and TRBJ1-1; maybe TRBD1 (5 bases). The CDR3 runs to 13 residues. Germline assignment: CDR1 GTSNPN and CDR2 SVGIG (reference sequence). V was cut by 2 bases and J by 4 bases, with 11 bases left in between. The chain's CDR3 is CAWSRETVTEAFF. In DNA form, the CDR3 reads TGTGCCTGGAGTAGAGAGACAGTCACTGAAGCTTTCTTT.

This clonotype was seen at least ten times. The chain recombines TRBV19 with TRBJ1-5; D is perhaps TRBD1 (6 bases). The CDR3 extends over 14 amino acids. V lost 4 bases to trimming and J lost 7 bases, with 14 bases between them. Germline assignment: CDR1 LNHDA and CDR2 SQIVND (reference sequence). The CDR3 nucleotides are TGTGCCAGTAGTAGCACAGGGCCGAGGCAGCCCCAGCATTTT. It translates to CASSSTGPRQPQHF.

In this sample, this clonotype turned up many times. This chain joins TRBV6-1 and TRBJ2-7, with 9 bases matching TRBD1. Per the germline V gene, CDR1 is MNHNS and CDR2 is SASEGT. The CDR3 has 15 residues. Germline trimming cut 6 bases from V and 9 bases from J; bases unmatched to any gene: 15. CDR3 nucleotide sequence: TGTGCCAGCAGACTCCGACAGGGGGTTCAACGCGGGCAGTACTTC. It yields the protein CASRLRQGVQRGQYF.

This clonotype was observed at least ten times. The rearrangement links TRBV28 to TRBJ2-7; maybe TRBD2 (6 bases). Germline V gives CDR1 MDHEN, CDR2 SYDVKM. V was trimmed by 8 bases and J by 2 bases, leaving 16 bases between them. This CDR3 comprises 14 residues. DNA for the CDR3: TGTGCCAGCGAGCCTCCCGGAGGGGCCTACGAGCAGTACTTC. Translating it yields CASEPPGGAYEQYF.

In this sample, this clonotype turned up a few times. DNA of the CDR3: TGTGCCATCAGTGTTAAGTACGAGCAGTACTTC. It encodes CAISVKYEQYF. V usage is TRBV10-3 and J usage is TRBJ2-7; D gene uncertain. Trimming left V 4 bases short and J 4 bases short, with 5 bases between. The CDR3 has 11 residues. CDR1 and CDR2 from the germline V gene are ENHRY and SYGVKD.

The rearrangement links TRBV27 to TRBJ1-1; no clear D gene. The V end lost 6 bases, the J end lost 8 bases, and 13 bases lay between the germline ends. This CDR3 is built from 12 residues. Germline CDR1 MNHEY, CDR2 SMNVEV (reference sequence). The CDR3 nucleotides are TGTGCCAGCAGGTCCAGCCTGGGCGAAGCTTTCTTT. It yields the protein CASRSSLGEAFF.

This clonotype was counted ten times or more. The gene calls are TRBV19 and TRBJ1-5, with TRBD1 matching over 9 bases. The CDR3 is 17 amino acids. Germline-derived CDR1 and CDR2 are LNHDA and SQIVND (reference sequence). The V gene end was trimmed by 3 bases and the J gene end by 0 bases; junction bases not matched to a gene: 6. The chain's CDR3 is CASSMAGTGLSNQPQHF. DNA for the CDR3: TGTGCCAGTAGTATGGCGGGGACAGGGCTTAGCAATCAGCCCCAGCATTTT.

At least ten counts were recorded for this clonotype. V gene TRBV7-2 combines with J gene TRBJ2-7; the match to TRBD2 covers 11 bases. Trimming cost V 4 bases and J 4 bases; bases outside gene matches: 3. The length of the CDR3 is 14 residues. Germline CDR1 is SGHTA and CDR2 is FQGNSA. CDR3 sequence (DNA): TGTGCCAGCAGCTCCGTAGCGGGGGGGTACGAGCAGTACTTC. The encoded protein is CASSSVAGGYEQYF.

The table lists this clonotype with many counts. This chain joins TRBV7-3 and TRBJ2-7; D is ambiguous. The CDR3 totals 15 residues. V was clipped by 5 bases and J by 2 bases, with 16 bases between them. The germline V gene has CDR1 SGHTA and CDR2 FQGTGA. The CDR3: CASSPGAALAYEQYF. CDR3 DNA sequence: TGTGCCAGCAGCCCCGGAGCTGCGTTGGCCTACGAGCAGTACTTC.

This clonotype was seen repeatedly, ten times or more. The chain recombines TRBV20-1 with TRBJ2-7; a possible D gene is TRBD2 (6 bases). Germline V CDR1 and CDR2: DFQATT, SNEGSKA (reference sequence). V dropped 6 bases and J dropped 3 bases, with 15 bases sitting between them. The CDR3 length is 13 residues. CDR3 amino acids: CSAAGTGNYEQYF. For the CDR3, the DNA is TGCAGTGCGGCCGGGACTGGAAACTACGAGCAGTACTTC.

This chain joins TRBV3-1 and TRBJ1-2, with D unresolved. This CDR3 region has 14 residues. The germline gives CDR1 LGHDT, CDR2 YNNKEL (reference sequence). Between the trimmed V and J ends, which lost 0 bases and 8 bases, there was a span of 13 bases. The CDR3 reads CASSQESPPPGYTF. In DNA, the CDR3 is TGTGCCAGCAGCCAAGAGTCCCCACCTCCGGGCTACACCTTC.